This TCR beta chain stems from a study of OX40 agonist ivuxolimab in advanced cancers. Assay: immunoSEQ multiplex PCR; the TCRdb copy retains only in-frame clones and omits some. The sample shows about 79,000 clones, about 95% of them seen only once. The J segment lost 15 bases and the V segment lost 8 bases, leaving 12 bases of the junction unmatched. The CDR3 has 13 amino acids. CDR1 is MNHEY, CDR2 SMNVEV, per germline (reference sequence). The TCR was taken from an adult with an advanced solid tumor such as melanoma, head and neck, liver or kidney cancer. The chain links TRBV27 to TRBJ2-1; 11 bases line up with TRBD2. The sample consisted of CD4+ or CD8+ T cells sorted from blood, taken in a trial of the OX40 agonist ivuxolimab. The CDR3 reads CASLGLAGGVLFF. The DNA of the CDR3 is TGTGCCAGCCTCGGGCTAGCGGGAGGTGTGCTGTTCTTC.